Shown below are 11 T cell receptor beta chains from a single sample sequenced in a study of cytomegalovirus exposure and HLA in healthy donors. The PCR contained 60 Vbeta and 13 Jbeta primers. Some clones are missing from TCRdb's copy, which holds only in-frame ones; the method was immunoSEQ multiplex PCR. The sample lists 130,000 or so clones, around 80% occurring once. Source material: PBMCs. Receptors originate from a man aged 30-40 years in good health and CMV-seronegative.

The chain recombines TRBV18 with TRBJ2-5, with D unclear. CDR3 length: 13 residues. V was pared by 6 bases and J by 4 bases, with 12 bases between. Germline values: CDR1 KGHSH, CDR2 LQKENI. The CDR3 spells CASSPAFSETQYF. For the CDR3, the DNA is TGTGCCAGCTCCCCCGCGTTTTCAGAGACCCAGTACTTC.

This rearrangement joins TRBV7-2 to TRBJ1-5; D is uncertain. Germline values: CDR1 SGHTA, CDR2 FQGNSA. The CDR3 runs 13 residues. V shed 3 bases and J shed 6 bases, with 9 bases lying between them. The CDR3 spells CASSFEYGQPQHF. CDR3 bases: TGTGCCAGCAGCTTTGAATACGGTCAGCCCCAGCATTTT.

V and J are TRBV27 and TRBJ1-2; 7 positions agree with TRBD1. V shed 9 bases and J 4 bases; nucleotides not matched to a gene: 11. CDR1 MNHEY and CDR2 SMNVEV come from the germline V gene (reference sequence). The CDR3 is made up of 14 amino acids. The CDR3 loop is CASKRQGQGYGYTF. The CDR3, as DNA: TGTGCCAGTAAACGACAGGGCCAGGGCTATGGCTACACCTTC.

The rearrangement uses TRBV2 and TRBJ1-6; the match to TRBD1 covers 7 bases. Trimming removed 6 bases from V and 9 bases from J; junction bases left unmatched: 8. CDR3 length equals 14 residues. From germline, CDR1 is SNHLY and CDR2 FYNNEI. The CDR3 DNA reads TGTGCCAGCAGCGGACAGGCCTCGTCTTCACCCCTCCACTTT. Its protein is CASSGQASSSPLHF.

The gene calls are TRBV10-1 and TRBJ2-1; D is uncertain. The CDR3 covers 13 residues. V was trimmed by 2 bases and J by 4 bases, leaving 6 bases between them. Germline V gene sequence: CDR1 WNHNN, CDR2 SYGVQD (reference sequence). Written as DNA, the CDR3 is TGCGCCAGCAGTGAGGTTCGGTACAATGAGCAGTTCTTC. It yields the protein CASSEVRYNEQFF.

V gene TRBV27 combines with J gene TRBJ1-6; tentatively, D is TRBD1 (6 bases). This CDR3 is 13 amino acids long. Trimming cost V 8 bases and J 7 bases, with 12 bases left between them. Germline CDR1 reads MNHEY; CDR2 reads SMNVEV (reference sequence). The CDR3 nucleotides read TGTGCCAGCGGCACAGGGCCCAATTCACCCCTCCACTTT. Amino acid sequence: CASGTGPNSPLHF.

V and J are TRBV28 and TRBJ1-1, with unresolved D. V shed 2 bases and J shed 0 bases, with 10 bases lying between them. Germline CDR1 MDHEN, CDR2 SYDVKM. The CDR3 spans 15 residues. The CDR3 DNA reads TGTGCCAGCAGTTTAGCCGGGTACATGAACACTGAAGCTTTCTTT. It is translated as CASSLAGYMNTEAFF.

The genes are TRBV21-1 and TRBJ2-7; the D segment call TRBD1 is taken from the table without a DNA check. TRBV21-1 is a recognized pseudogene. The CDR3 runs 15 residues. CDR3 in DNA: TGTGCCAGCAGCACCCGGGACAGCCACTCCTACGAGCAGTACTTC. This codes for CASSTRDSHSYEQYF.

The V call is TRBV27, the J call TRBJ2-7; 11 nucleotides align to TRBD1. CDR1 and CDR2 from the germline V gene are MNHEY and SMNVEV (reference sequence). The CDR3 extends over 15 amino acids. V shed 1 base and J 3 bases; nucleotides not matched to a gene: 2. CDR3 nucleotide sequence: TGTGCCAGCAGTTTATGGGGACAGGGGGACTACGAGCAGTACTTC. This codes for CASSLWGQGDYEQYF.

The chain employs TRBV30 and TRBJ2-1; 9 positions match TRBD1. The V gene's germline CDR1 is GTSNPN and CDR2 SVGIG (reference sequence). V shed 2 bases, J shed 9 bases, and the junction held 14 bases outside the gene matches. This CDR3 contains 16 residues. The CDR3 is CAWSFLGQGLVGEQFF. In nucleotides, the CDR3 is TGTGCCTGGAGTTTCCTAGGACAGGGGTTGGTTGGTGAGCAGTTCTTC.

V and J are TRBV28 and TRBJ1-1; D is possibly TRBD1 (6 bases). CDR1 is MDHEN and CDR2 is SYDVKM in the germline V gene. Trimming stripped 9 bases from V and 0 bases from J, with 20 bases between. CDR3 size: 16 residues. In DNA form, the CDR3 reads TGTGCCAGTAGATCAGGGGACCCAGATTTGAACACTGAAGCTTTCTTT. This translates into CASRSGDPDLNTEAFF.